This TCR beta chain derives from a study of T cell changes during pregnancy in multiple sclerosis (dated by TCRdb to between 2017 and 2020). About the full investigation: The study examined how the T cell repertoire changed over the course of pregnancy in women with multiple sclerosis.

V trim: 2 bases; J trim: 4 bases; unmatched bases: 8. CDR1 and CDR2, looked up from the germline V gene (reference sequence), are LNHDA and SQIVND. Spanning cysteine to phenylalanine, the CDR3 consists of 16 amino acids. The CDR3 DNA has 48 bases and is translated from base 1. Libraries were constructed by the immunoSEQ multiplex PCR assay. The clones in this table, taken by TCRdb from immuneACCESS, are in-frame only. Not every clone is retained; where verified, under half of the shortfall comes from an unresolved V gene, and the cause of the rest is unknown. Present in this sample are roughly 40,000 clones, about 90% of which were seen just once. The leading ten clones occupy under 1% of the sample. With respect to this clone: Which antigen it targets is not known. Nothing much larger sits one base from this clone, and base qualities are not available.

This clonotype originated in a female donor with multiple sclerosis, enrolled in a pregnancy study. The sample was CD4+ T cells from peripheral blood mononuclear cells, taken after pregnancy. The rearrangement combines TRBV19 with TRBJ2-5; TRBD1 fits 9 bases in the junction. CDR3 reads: CASSIYGTGRGETQYF. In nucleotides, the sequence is TGTGCCAGTAGTATATACGGGACAGGGAGGGGAGAGACCCAGTACTTC.